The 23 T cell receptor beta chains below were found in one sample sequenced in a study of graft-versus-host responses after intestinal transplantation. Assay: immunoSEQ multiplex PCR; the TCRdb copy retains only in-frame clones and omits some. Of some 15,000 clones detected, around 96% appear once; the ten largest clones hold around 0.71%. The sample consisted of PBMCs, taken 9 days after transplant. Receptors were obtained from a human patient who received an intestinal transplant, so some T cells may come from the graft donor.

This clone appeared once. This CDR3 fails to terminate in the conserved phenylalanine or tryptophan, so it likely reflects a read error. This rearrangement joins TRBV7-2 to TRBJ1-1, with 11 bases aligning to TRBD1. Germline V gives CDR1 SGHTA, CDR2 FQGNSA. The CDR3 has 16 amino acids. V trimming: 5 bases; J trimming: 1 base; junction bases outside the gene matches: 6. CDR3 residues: CASSRDRGIGNTEAFL. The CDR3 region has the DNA TGTGCCAGCAGCCGGGACAGGGGGATAGGGAACACTGAAGCTTTCTTG.

DNA for the CDR3: TGTGCCAGCAGTTTCACAGGGAGCCTCGACAATGAGCAGTTCTTC. This sequence encodes CASSFTGSLDNEQFF. The V and J genes are TRBV28 and TRBJ2-1, with TRBD1 as a possible D gene (6 bases). V was pared by 3 bases and J by 5 bases, with 14 bases between. Germline V gene lookup returns CDR1 MDHEN and CDR2 SYDVKM. The CDR3 covers 15 residues.

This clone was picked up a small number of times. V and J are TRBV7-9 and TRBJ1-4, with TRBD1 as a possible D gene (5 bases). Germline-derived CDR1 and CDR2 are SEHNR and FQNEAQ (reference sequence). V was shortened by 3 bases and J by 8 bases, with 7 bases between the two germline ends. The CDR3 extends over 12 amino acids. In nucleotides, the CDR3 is TGTGCCAGCAGCTTGCGGGGGGAAAAACTGTTTTTT. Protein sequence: CASSLRGEKLFF.

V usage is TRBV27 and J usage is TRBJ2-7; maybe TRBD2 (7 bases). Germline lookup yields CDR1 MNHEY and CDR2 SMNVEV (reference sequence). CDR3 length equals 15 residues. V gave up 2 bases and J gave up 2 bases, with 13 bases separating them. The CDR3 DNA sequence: TGTGCCAGCAGTTTAAGGGGGGGGGCGGCCTACGAGCAGTACTTC. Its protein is CASSLRGGAAYEQYF.

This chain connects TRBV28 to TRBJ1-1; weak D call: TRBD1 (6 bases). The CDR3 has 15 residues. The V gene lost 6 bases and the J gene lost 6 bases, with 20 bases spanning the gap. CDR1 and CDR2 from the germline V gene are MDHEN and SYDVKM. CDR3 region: CASSQQGTPRAEAFF. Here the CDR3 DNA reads TGTGCCAGCAGCCAACAGGGTACTCCGAGGGCTGAAGCTTTCTTT.

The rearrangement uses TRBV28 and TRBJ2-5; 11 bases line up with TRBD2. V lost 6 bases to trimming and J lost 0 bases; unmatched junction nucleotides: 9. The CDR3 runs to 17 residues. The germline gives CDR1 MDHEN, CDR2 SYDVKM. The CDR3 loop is CASRSGTSGGYQETQYF. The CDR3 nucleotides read TGTGCCAGCAGGTCCGGGACTAGCGGTGGGTACCAAGAGACCCAGTACTTC.

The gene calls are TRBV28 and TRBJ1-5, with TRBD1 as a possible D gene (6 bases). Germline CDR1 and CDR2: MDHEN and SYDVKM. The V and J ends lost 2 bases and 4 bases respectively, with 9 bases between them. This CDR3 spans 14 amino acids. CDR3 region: CASSLGGLNQPQHF. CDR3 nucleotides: TGTGCCAGCAGTTTAGGGGGCTTGAATCAGCCCCAGCATTTT. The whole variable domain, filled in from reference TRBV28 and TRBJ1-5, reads DVKVTQSSRYLVKRTGEKVFLECVQDMDHENMFWYRQDPGLGLRLIYFSYDVKMKEKGDIPEGYSVSREKKERFSLILESASTNQTSMYLCASSLGGLNQPQHFGDGTRLSIL.

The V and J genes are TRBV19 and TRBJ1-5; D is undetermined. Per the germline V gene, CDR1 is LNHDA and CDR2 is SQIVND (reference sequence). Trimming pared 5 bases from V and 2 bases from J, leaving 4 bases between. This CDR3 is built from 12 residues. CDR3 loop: CASSDRNQPQHF. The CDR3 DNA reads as TGTGCCAGTAGTGACCGCAATCAGCCCCAGCATTTT.

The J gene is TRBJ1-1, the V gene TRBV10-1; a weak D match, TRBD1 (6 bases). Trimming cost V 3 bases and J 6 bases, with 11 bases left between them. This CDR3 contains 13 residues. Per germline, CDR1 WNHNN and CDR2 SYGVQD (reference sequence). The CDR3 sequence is CASSDRGIAEAFF. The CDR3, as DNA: TGCGCCAGCAGTGACAGGGGTATAGCTGAAGCTTTCTTT.

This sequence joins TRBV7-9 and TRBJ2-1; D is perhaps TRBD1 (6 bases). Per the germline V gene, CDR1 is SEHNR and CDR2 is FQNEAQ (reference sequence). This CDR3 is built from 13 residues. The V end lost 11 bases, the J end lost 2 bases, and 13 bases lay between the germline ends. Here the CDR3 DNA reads TGTGCCGGTGGTAGGACAGCCTACAATGAGCAGTTCTTC. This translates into CAGGRTAYNEQFF.

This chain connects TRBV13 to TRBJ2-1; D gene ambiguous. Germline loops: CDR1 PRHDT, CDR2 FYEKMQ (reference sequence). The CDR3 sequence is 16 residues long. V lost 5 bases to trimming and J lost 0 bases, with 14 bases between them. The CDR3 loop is CASSPKRGSSYNEQFF. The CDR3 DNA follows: TGTGCCAGCAGCCCAAAGCGTGGCAGCTCCTACAATGAGCAGTTCTTC.

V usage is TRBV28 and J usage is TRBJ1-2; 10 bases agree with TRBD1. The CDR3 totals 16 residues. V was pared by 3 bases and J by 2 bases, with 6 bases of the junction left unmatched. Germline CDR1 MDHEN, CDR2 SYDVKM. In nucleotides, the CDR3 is TGTGCCAGCAGTTTGACAGGGGGCGTTCCAAACTATGGCTACACCTTC. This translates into CASSLTGGVPNYGYTF.

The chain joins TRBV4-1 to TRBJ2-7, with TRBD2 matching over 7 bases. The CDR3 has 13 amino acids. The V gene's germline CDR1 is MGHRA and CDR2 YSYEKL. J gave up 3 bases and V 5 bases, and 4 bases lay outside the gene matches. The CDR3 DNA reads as TGCGCCAGCAGCTCTCGGACTAGCTACGAGCAGTACTTC. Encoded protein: CASSSRTSYEQYF.

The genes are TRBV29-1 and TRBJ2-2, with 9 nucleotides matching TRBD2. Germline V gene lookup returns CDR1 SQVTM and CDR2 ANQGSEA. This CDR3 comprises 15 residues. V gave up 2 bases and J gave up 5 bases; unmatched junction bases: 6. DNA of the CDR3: TGCAGCGTTGAAATCGGGCGGGAGGGAACCGGGGAGCTGTTTTTT. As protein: CSVEIGREGTGELFF.

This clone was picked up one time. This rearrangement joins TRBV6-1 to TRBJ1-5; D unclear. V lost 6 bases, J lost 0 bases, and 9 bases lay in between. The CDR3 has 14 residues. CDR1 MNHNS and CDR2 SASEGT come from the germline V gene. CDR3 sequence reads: CASRDDDSNQPQHF. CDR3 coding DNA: TGTGCCAGCAGGGATGACGATAGCAATCAGCCCCAGCATTTT.

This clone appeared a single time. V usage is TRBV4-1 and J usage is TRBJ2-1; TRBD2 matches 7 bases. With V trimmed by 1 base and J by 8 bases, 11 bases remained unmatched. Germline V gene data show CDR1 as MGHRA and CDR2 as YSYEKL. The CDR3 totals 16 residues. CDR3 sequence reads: CASSQASGRGFDEQFF. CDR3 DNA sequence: TGCGCCAGCAGCCAAGCATCCGGGCGGGGGTTCGATGAGCAGTTCTTC.

The CDR3 coding sequence is TGTGCCAGCAGCTTGGGGCAGGGACATTCCGAGGAGCAGTACTTC. This sequence encodes CASSLGQGHSEEQYF. This chain links TRBV5-4 with TRBJ2-7; D may be TRBD1 (6 bases). The CDR3 is 15 residues long. The V gene's germline CDR1 is SGHNT and CDR2 YYREEE (reference sequence). V lost 0 bases to trimming and J lost 7 bases, with 17 bases between them.

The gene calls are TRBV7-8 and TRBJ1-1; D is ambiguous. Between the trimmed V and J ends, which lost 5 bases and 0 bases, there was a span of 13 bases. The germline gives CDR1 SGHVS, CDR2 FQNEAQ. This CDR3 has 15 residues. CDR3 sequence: CASSHPAGMNTEAFF. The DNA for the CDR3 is TGTGCCAGCAGCCACCCGGCGGGAATGAACACTGAAGCTTTCTTT.

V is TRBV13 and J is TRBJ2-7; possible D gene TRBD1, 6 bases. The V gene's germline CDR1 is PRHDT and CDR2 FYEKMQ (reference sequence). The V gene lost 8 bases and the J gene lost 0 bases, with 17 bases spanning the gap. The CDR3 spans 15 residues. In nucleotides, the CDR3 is TGTGCCAGCGGGGTCTGGACAGTGGACTCCTACGAGCAGTACTTC. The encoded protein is CASGVWTVDSYEQYF.

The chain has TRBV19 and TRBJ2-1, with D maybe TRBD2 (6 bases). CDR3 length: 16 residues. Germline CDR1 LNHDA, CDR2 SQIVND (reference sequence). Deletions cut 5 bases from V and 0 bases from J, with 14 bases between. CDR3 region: CASSLSGLSSYNEQFF. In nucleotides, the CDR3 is TGTGCCAGTAGTCTTAGCGGACTGAGCTCCTACAATGAGCAGTTCTTC.

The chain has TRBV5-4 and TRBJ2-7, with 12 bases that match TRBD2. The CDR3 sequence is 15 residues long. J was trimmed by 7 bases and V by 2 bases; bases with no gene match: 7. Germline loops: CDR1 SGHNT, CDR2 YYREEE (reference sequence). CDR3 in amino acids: CASSLGTSGSGEQYF. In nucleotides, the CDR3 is TGTGCCAGCAGCTTAGGGACTAGCGGGTCGGGAGAGCAGTACTTC. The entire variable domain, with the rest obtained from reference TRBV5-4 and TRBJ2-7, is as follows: ETGVTQSPTHLIKTRGQQVTLRCSSQSGHNTVSWYQQALGQGPQFIFQYYREEENGRGNFPPRFSGLQFPNYSSELNVNALELDDSALYLCASSLGTSGSGEQYFGPGTRLTVT.

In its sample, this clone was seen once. The CDR3 region has the DNA TGTGCCAGCAGTTTATCTCGGGGTTACGAGCAGTACTTC. Its protein product is CASSLSRGYEQYF. The chain recombines TRBV28 with TRBJ2-7; possible D gene TRBD2, 5 bases. This CDR3 contains 13 residues. V shed 1 base and J shed 4 bases, with 8 bases lying between them. The germline CDR1 and CDR2 sequences are MDHEN and SYDVKM. Full variable domain (rest looked up from reference TRBV28 and TRBJ2-7): DVKVTQSSRYLVKRTGEKVFLECVQDMDHENMFWYRQDPGLGLRLIYFSYDVKMKEKGDIPEGYSVSREKKERFSLILESASTNQTSMYLCASSLSRGYEQYFGPGTRLTVT.

CDR3 residues: CASSPHRTGGWGTEAFF. The CDR3 region has the DNA TGTGCCAGCAGCCCTCACCGGACAGGGGGCTGGGGCACTGAAGCTTTCTTT. The V and J genes are TRBV5-8 and TRBJ1-1; 11 nucleotides match TRBD1. Germline CDR1 reads SGHTS; CDR2 reads YDEGEE. The CDR3 has 17 residues. Trimming cost V 4 bases and J 4 bases; bases outside gene matches: 12.